Listed here are 6 T cell receptor beta chains from one sample, sequenced in a study of blood T cell repertoires in COVID-19. Assay used: immunoSEQ multiplex PCR; TCRdb lists only in-frame clones, some missing. This sample has 200,000 to 300,000 clones, with about nine tenths found just once. What was sequenced was peripheral blood. These receptors were obtained from a woman aged 30 to 39 with COVID-19, enrolled during active disease.

V is TRBV5-8 and J is TRBJ2-1; possible D gene TRBD2, 6 bases. CDR3 length: 13 residues. V was shortened by 0 bases and J by 9 bases, with 10 bases between the two germline ends. CDR1 SGHTS and CDR2 YDEGEE come from the germline V gene. In DNA, the CDR3 is TGTGCCAGCAGCTTGGGACTAGGCATTGAGCAGTTCTTC. Translation: CASSLGLGIEQFF.

DNA of the CDR3: TGTGCCAGCAGCGCGACAGGGACAAATTCACCCCTCCACTTT. It specifies CASSATGTNSPLHF. The chain is built from TRBV9 and TRBJ1-6; the match to TRBD1 covers 7 bases. Unmatched junction bases numbered 4, after V lost 3 bases and J lost 7 bases. This CDR3 region has 14 residues. Germline CDR1 reads SGDLS; CDR2 reads YYNGEE. Full variable domain (rest looked up from reference TRBV9 and TRBJ1-6): DSGVTQTPKHLITATGQRVTLRCSPRSGDLSVYWYQQSLDQGLQFLIQYYNGEERAKGNILERFSAQQFPDLHSELNLSSLELGDSALYFCASSATGTNSPLHFGNGTRLTVT.

V is TRBV19 and J is TRBJ1-2; TRBD1 agrees at 7 bases. CDR1 is LNHDA, CDR2 SQIVND, per germline (reference sequence). The V gene end was trimmed by 5 bases and the J gene end by 4 bases; junction bases not matched to a gene: 7. The CDR3 extends over 14 amino acids. The CDR3 loop reads CASSQDRFFYGYTF. Here the CDR3 DNA reads TGTGCCAGTAGTCAGGACAGGTTCTTCTATGGCTACACCTTC.

The genes are TRBV20-1 and TRBJ1-1; D call uncertain. This CDR3 region has 11 residues. With 5 bases removed from V and 7 bases from J, the gap between germline ends came to 11 bases. Per germline, CDR1 DFQATT and CDR2 SNEGSKA (reference sequence). The CDR3 region is CSALWASEAFF. CDR3 sequence (DNA): TGCAGTGCTCTATGGGCGAGTGAAGCTTTCTTT.

This chain uses TRBV11-2 with TRBJ2-1; 9 nucleotides align to TRBD1. Per germline, CDR1 SGHAT and CDR2 FQNNGV. CDR3 length: 17 amino acids. With V trimmed by 3 bases and J by 3 bases, 9 bases remained unmatched. The DNA for the CDR3 is TGTGCCAGCAGCTTTTCCGGGACAGGGAGGGACTACAATGAGCAGTTCTTC. This sequence encodes CASSFSGTGRDYNEQFF.

The V call is TRBV24-1, the J call TRBJ1-2; 9 bases align to TRBD1. The V gene end was trimmed by 7 bases and the J gene end by 4 bases; junction bases not matched to a gene: 6. CDR1 is KGHDR, CDR2 SFDVKD, per germline. The length of the CDR3 is 14 residues. The CDR3 nucleotides read TGTGCCACCAGCCCGGGACAGGGAATCTATGGCTACACCTTC. This encodes CATSPGQGIYGYTF.